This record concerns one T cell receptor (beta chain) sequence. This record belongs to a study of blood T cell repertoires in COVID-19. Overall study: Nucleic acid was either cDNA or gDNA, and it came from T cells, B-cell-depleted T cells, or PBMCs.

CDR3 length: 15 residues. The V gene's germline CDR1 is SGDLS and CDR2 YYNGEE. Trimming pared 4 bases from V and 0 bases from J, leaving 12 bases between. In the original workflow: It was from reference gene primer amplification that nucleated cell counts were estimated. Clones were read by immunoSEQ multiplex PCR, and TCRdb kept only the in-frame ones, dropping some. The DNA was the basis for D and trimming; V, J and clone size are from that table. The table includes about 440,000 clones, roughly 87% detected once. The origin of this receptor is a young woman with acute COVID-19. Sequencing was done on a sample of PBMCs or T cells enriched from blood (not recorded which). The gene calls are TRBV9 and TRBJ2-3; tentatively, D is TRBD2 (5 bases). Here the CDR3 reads CASSRTTISTDTQYF. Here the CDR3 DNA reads TGTGCCAGCAGCAGAACGACTATTAGCACAGATACGCAGTATTTT.